The sequence of this TCR beta chain was determined in a study of blood T cells in healthy people across ages (dated by TCRdb to 2013 to 2016). Context from the whole study: Template switching captured roughly one uniquely barcoded TCR beta cDNA molecule per two T cells in model experiments. The study measured age-related changes in TCR beta repertoire diversity using deep sequencing normalized with unique cDNA molecular identifiers. Donors were grouped into four age groups: young (average approximately 16 years), middle-aged (about 40), aged (about 60) and long-lived (around 80). To avoid experimental bias, donors of different ages were spread randomly across the sequencing lanes. The study analyzed two additional independent replicas of 1 million unique cDNA reads from the same blood draw for two donors, one aged 18 to 30 and one aged 80 or older. The paper as a whole reports these results and caveats: Since profiling was done on bulk unsorted PBMCs, naive and antigen-experienced compartments could not be conclusively compared. Observed TCR beta diversity per million T cells fell roughly linearly with age, and a significant reduction was already apparent by age around 40. A strong correlation was found between observed TCR beta diversity and the percentage of naive T cells measured by flow cytometry. Donor CMV infection status was unknown, potentially confounding age-related changes in expanded clonotypes. Compared with the aged group, more naive CD4+ T cells, fewer expanded clones and increased TCR diversity were shown by the long-lived group, suggesting age selection. Estimates of total diversity from one million sequenced T cells were regarded as lower bounds and underestimates.

The donors were around 39 Caucasian individuals from Russia, aged roughly 6 to 100 years, who were systemically healthy. Approximately 10 milliliters of peripheral blood were collected from each donor into EDTA-treated Vacutainer tubes. Ficoll-Paque density-gradient centrifugation was used to isolate PBMCs, with at least 6 million per sample. Trizol reagent was used to extract total RNA from the PBMCs, yielding at least 6 micrograms per sample. For every donor, an aliquot of PBMCs went through flow cytometry to measure the percentages of naive CD45RAhigh/CD27high T cells. Including cysteine and phenylalanine, the CDR3 has 17 amino acids. The entry retains the CDR3 DNA only, 51 bases that are in frame from base 1. For CDR1 and CDR2, the germline V gene (reference sequence) lists PRHDT and FYEKMQ. V loses 3 bases, J loses 0 bases, and the germline ends lie 15 bases apart. Note on this clonotype: Its antigen has not been determined. No clone much larger than this one lies a single base away; base qualities are absent.

The library was made by 5' RACE. The sample was run on an Illumina HiSeq 2500. A second PCR of 7 to 11 cycles was performed with a sample-barcoded 5' primer and a J-beta primer mix. A template-switch 5' adaptor carrying 12 random nucleotides introduced a unique molecular identifier onto each TCR beta cDNA molecule. At least 2.5 million CDR3-containing paired-end reads were obtained from each sample. The Mint cDNA synthesis kit, primed by a TRBC-specific oligonucleotide, was used to synthesize first-strand cDNA from all RNA. Following uracil-DNA glycosylase treatment, all cDNA underwent a first 18-cycle PCR with the universal primers M1SS and BC2_uni_R. In the source study's methods: Normalization of each sample was performed by random selection of 1 million high-quality reads, each carrying a distinct molecular identifier. Reads with shared molecular identifiers were discarded instead of being binned into consensus sequences. CDR3 identification, clonotype clustering and error correction used MiTCR with a Q25 quality threshold and the strictest error-elimination algorithm. A nonparametric unseen species model with Euler transformation was used to estimate lower-bound total TCR beta diversity. Using fastp at Q25 and MiXCR, TCRdb reprocessed the public reads and kept productive beta chains. Each record represents a unique CDR3 protein, reported with the most common genes and DNA among its rows. In this record, the V and J calls reflect TCRdb's handling and not the investigators' own analysis. This sample lists nearly 1 million distinct CDR3 sequences; roughly half were detected once. Over 20% of the sample belongs to the ten largest clones.

The TCR originated in a woman aged 55-75 years in good health. The sample consisted of blood. Recombination linked TRBV13 to TRBJ2-1; TRBD2 is possibly the D segment (5 matching bases). CDR3 region: CASSFFRRGSSYNEQFF. The nucleotide sequence is TGTGCCAGCAGCTTTTTTCGCCGAGGGAGCTCCTACAATGAGCAGTTCTTC.